This T cell receptor beta chain was identified in a study of shared clonotypes between healthy human individuals. The CDR3 spans 13 residues. Per the germline V gene, CDR1 is MDHEN and CDR2 is SYDVKM. Between the trimmed V and J ends, which lost 5 bases and 6 bases, there was a span of 10 bases. Study-wide findings and caveats: Clonotype sharing among donors was thought likely to change with sequencing depth. Sampling covered nothing but blood. Tissue TCR repertoires likely differ from those found in blood.

A word on this clone: The antigen remains undetermined.

Only in-frame clones appear in the TCRdb table, and some are missing; sequencing was by immunoSEQ multiplex PCR. Among some 2,400,000 clones listed, roughly 95% were seen once. Sequences were obtained from naive CD4+ T cells sorted from blood. As for subset: CD45RA+ positively selected. The gene calls are TRBV28 and TRBJ2-2, with unresolved D. The TCR was taken from a man aged 18 to 29 in good health. DNA for the CDR3: TGTGCCAGCAGTCCCCAGGTTCCCGGGGAGCTGTTTTTT. The encoded protein is CASSPQVPGELFF.